Listed here are 30 T cell receptor beta chains from one sample, sequenced in a study of regulatory and conventional T cells in RAG deficiency. Here immunoSEQ multiplex PCR was the method, and the copy in TCRdb shows in-frame clones only, minus some. Of about 28,000 clones listed, around nine tenths are singletons. Genomic DNA came from blood regulatory T cells gated CD4+ CD25-high CD127-low. Separately, the same data were catalogued under a study of regulatory T cells. This second study notes: Amplification used 52 TRBV primers and 13 TRBJ primers.

Sequencing was carried out using Tregs sorted from blood. The receptors originated from a human donor in good health.

This clone showed up just a few times. V is TRBV5-4 and J is TRBJ2-7; no firm D call. Germline V gene lookup returns CDR1 SGHNT and CDR2 YYREEE (reference sequence). This CDR3 is 14 amino acids long. Trimming removed 2 bases from V and 5 bases from J, with 14 bases in between. The CDR3 loop reads CASSLPETAHEQYF. DNA of the CDR3: TGTGCCAGCAGCTTACCCGAGACGGCCCACGAGCAGTACTTC. Looking up the rest from reference TRBV5-4 and TRBJ2-7 gives the full variable domain: ETGVTQSPTHLIKTRGQQVTLRCSSQSGHNTVSWYQQALGQGPQFIFQYYREEENGRGNFPPRFSGLQFPNYSSELNVNALELDDSALYLCASSLPETAHEQYFGPGTRLTVT.

This sequence joins TRBV7-8 and TRBJ2-2; D gene ambiguous. The germline V gene encodes CDR1 SGHVS and CDR2 FQNEAQ. This CDR3 is built from 16 residues. With 6 bases removed from V and 4 bases from J, the gap between germline ends came to 18 bases. The CDR3 region is CASRLTGPKFTGELFF. The CDR3 coding sequence is TGTGCCAGCAGATTAACCGGGCCAAAATTCACCGGGGAGCTGTTTTTT.

This clone was detected a few times. This rearrangement joins TRBV14 to TRBJ2-2; D remains ambiguous. CDR1 is SGHDN and CDR2 is FVKESK in the germline V gene. Trimming took off 3 bases at V and 1 base at J, with 12 bases between the two ends. The CDR3 sequence is 16 residues long. In DNA, the CDR3 is TGTGCCAGCAGCCAGGCCCCTTTAGGGAACACCGGGGAGCTGTTTTTT. It codes for CASSQAPLGNTGELFF.

DNA for the CDR3: TGCGCCAGCAGCCTTAGGGAAAACATTCAGTACTTC. Amino acid sequence: CASSLRENIQYF. V gene TRBV5-1 combines with J gene TRBJ2-4; unclear D gene. This CDR3 has 12 amino acids. The germline V gene encodes CDR1 SGHRS and CDR2 YFSETQ. The V and J ends lost 4 bases and 5 bases respectively, with 7 bases between them.

The rearrangement uses TRBV5-6 and TRBJ2-7, with 12 bases identical to TRBD1. Germline values: CDR1 SGHDT, CDR2 YYEEEE. V shed 2 bases and J 2 bases; nucleotides not matched to a gene: 2. CDR3 length equals 15 residues. The CDR3 sequence is CASSFRDRGPYEQYF. Here the CDR3 DNA reads TGTGCCAGCAGCTTTAGGGACAGGGGGCCCTACGAGCAGTACTTC.

The chain carries TRBV6-6 and TRBJ1-3; perhaps TRBD1 as D (6 bases). The germline gives CDR1 MNHNY, CDR2 SVGAGI (reference sequence). The V and J ends lost 5 bases and 4 bases respectively, with 6 bases between them. CDR3 length: 12 amino acids. The CDR3 region is CASSGQGNTIYF. The CDR3 bases are TGTGCCAGCAGTGGACAGGGAAACACCATATATTTT.

For the CDR3, the DNA is TGTGCCAGCAGGGGAACAGGATTCTCCTACGAGCAGTACTTC. This sequence encodes CASRGTGFSYEQYF. This chain links TRBV2 with TRBJ2-7, with D tentatively TRBD1 (5 bases). Trimming pared 6 bases from V and 0 bases from J, leaving 12 bases between. CDR1 is SNHLY, CDR2 FYNNEI, per germline. This CDR3 is 14 amino acids long.

The genes are TRBV28 and TRBJ1-4; D remains unclear. V was clipped by 6 bases and J by 4 bases, with 12 bases between them. In germline, CDR1 is MDHEN, CDR2 SYDVKM. The length of the CDR3 is 14 residues. In nucleotides, the CDR3 is TGTGCCAGCAGCCCTGGTTTAGTTAATGAAAAACTGTTTTTT. It specifies CASSPGLVNEKLFF.

CDR3 region: CASGLGTLTDTQYF. In nucleotides, the CDR3 is TGTGCTAGTGGCCTGGGGACTCTCACAGATACGCAGTATTTT. V usage is TRBV12-5 and J usage is TRBJ2-3, with D possibly matching TRBD2 (6 bases). The germline V gene encodes CDR1 LGHNT and CDR2 FRNRAP. Trimming removed 6 bases from V and 2 bases from J, with 12 bases in between. This CDR3 spans 14 amino acids.

The V and J genes are TRBV29-1 and TRBJ2-1, with 12 bases that match TRBD2. With V trimmed by 4 bases and J by 8 bases, 3 bases remained unmatched. The CDR3 consists of 13 residues. CDR1 is SQVTM and CDR2 is ANQGSEA in the germline V gene. The CDR3 sequence: CSVVLAGGYEQFF. The CDR3, as DNA: TGCAGCGTTGTACTAGCGGGGGGCTATGAGCAGTTCTTC.

The rearrangement joins TRBV6-1 to TRBJ2-1, with 7 positions matching TRBD1. The germline CDR1 and CDR2 sequences are MNHNS and SASEGT. This CDR3 region has 11 residues. The V gene end was trimmed by 11 bases and the J gene end by 9 bases; junction bases not matched to a gene: 7. CDR3 amino acids: CAVMTGSEQFF. The CDR3 DNA follows: TGTGCCGTGATGACAGGGAGTGAGCAGTTCTTC.

The chain recombines TRBV30 with TRBJ1-3; perhaps TRBD1 as D (5 bases). The CDR3 extends over 13 amino acids. The V gene lost 2 bases and the J gene lost 2 bases, with 7 bases spanning the gap. Germline V gene lookup returns CDR1 GTSNPN and CDR2 SVGIG (reference sequence). The CDR3: CAWSWGTGNTIYF. Written as DNA, the CDR3 is TGTGCCTGGAGTTGGGGCACTGGAAACACCATATATTTT.

This rearrangement joins TRBV5-1 to TRBJ1-1; weak D call: TRBD1 (5 bases). Trimming took 1 base from V and 3 from J, leaving 10 bases between them. Germline CDR1 is SGHRS and CDR2 is YFSETQ. The CDR3 runs 14 residues. The CDR3 protein is CASSLYGADTEAFF. In DNA, the CDR3 is TGCGCCAGCAGCTTGTATGGGGCGGACACTGAAGCTTTCTTT.

The chain uses TRBV7-9 and TRBJ2-7, with a weak D call TRBD1 (6 bases). V was pared by 5 bases and J by 3 bases, with 11 bases between. Germline V gene lookup returns CDR1 SEHNR and CDR2 FQNEAQ (reference sequence). The CDR3 totals 13 residues. The CDR3 protein is CASSPTGFYEQYF. The CDR3 nucleotides read TGTGCCAGCAGCCCTACAGGGTTCTACGAGCAGTACTTC. Full variable domain (remainder filled in from reference TRBV7-9 and TRBJ2-7): DTGVSQNPRHKITKRGQNVTFRCDPISEHNRLYWYRQTLGQGPEFLTYFQNEAQLEKSRLLSDRFSAERPKGSFSTLEIQRTEQGDSAMYLCASSPTGFYEQYFGPGTRLTVT.

The chain is built from TRBV6-5 and TRBJ1-1; TRBD1 aligns across 8 bases. The CDR3 runs 11 residues. Germline trimming cut 5 bases from V and 11 bases from J; bases unmatched to any gene: 4. Germline-derived CDR1 and CDR2 are MNHEY and SVGAGI. The CDR3 bases are TGTGCCAGCAGTCAGGGGGCTCGGGCTTTCTTT. It specifies CASSQGARAFF.

This clone appeared a few times. V is TRBV6-1 and J is TRBJ1-2, with a weak D call TRBD1 (6 bases). V was pared by 0 bases and J by 4 bases, with 12 bases between. Germline values: CDR1 MNHNS, CDR2 SASEGT. CDR3 size: 15 residues. This chain's CDR3 is CASSEAGGRGYGYTF. CDR3 coding DNA: TGTGCCAGCAGTGAAGCGGGGGGCAGGGGCTATGGCTACACCTTC.

The chain carries TRBV5-6 and TRBJ2-1, with 8 bases fitting TRBD2. The germline V gene encodes CDR1 SGHDT and CDR2 YYEEEE. V lost 2 bases and J lost 5; bases outside the gene matches: 6. The CDR3 runs 15 residues. The CDR3 loop is CASSLAGLVNNEQFF. The CDR3 DNA reads as TGTGCCAGCAGCTTAGCGGGACTAGTAAACAATGAGCAGTTCTTC.

The rearrangement uses TRBV28 and TRBJ1-5; 10 nucleotides line up with TRBD1. The junction had 8 bases not matched to a gene; V was cut back by 4 bases and J by 2 bases. The germline gives CDR1 MDHEN, CDR2 SYDVKM. CDR3 length: 17 residues. In DNA, the CDR3 is TGTGCCAGCAGTTCGGGACAGGGGTTCTGGGGCAATCAGCCCCAGCATTTT. It encodes CASSSGQGFWGNQPQHF.

The chain combines TRBV9 with TRBJ2-5; no definite D call. This CDR3 is built from 13 residues. V lost 2 bases, J lost 5 bases, and 10 bases lay in between. Per the germline V gene, CDR1 is SGDLS and CDR2 is YYNGEE. For the CDR3, the DNA is TGTGCCAGCAGCGTTGACTGGGCTGAGACCCAGTACTTC. Residues: CASSVDWAETQYF.

J is TRBJ1-2 and V is TRBV6-5, with 7 bases fitting TRBD1. The CDR3 runs 13 residues. Germline V gives CDR1 MNHEY, CDR2 SVGAGI. V lost 5 bases to trimming and J lost 4 bases; unmatched junction nucleotides: 4. This CDR3 reads CASSEDRTYGYTF. The CDR3 nucleotides are TGTGCCAGCAGTGAGGACAGGACCTATGGCTACACCTTC.

The rearrangement joins TRBV11-3 to TRBJ2-2; TRBD1 matches 8 bases. Germline assignment: CDR1 SGHNT and CDR2 YENEEA. The CDR3 totals 14 residues. V gave up 5 bases and J gave up 3 bases; unmatched junction bases: 2. The CDR3 is CASSPDRDTGELFF. The CDR3 DNA is TGTGCCAGCAGCCCGGACAGGGACACCGGGGAGCTGTTTTTT.

The rearrangement uses TRBV18 and TRBJ1-4, with 8 bases aligning to TRBD1. Germline V CDR1 and CDR2: KGHSH, LQKENI. The V segment lost 6 bases and the J segment 8 bases; nucleotides outside the gene matches: 14. CDR3 length: 16 residues. Written as DNA, the CDR3 is TGTGCCAGCTCCCCCACCGGGCAGGGGGCAGGAGAAAAACTGTTTTTT. Protein sequence: CASSPTGQGAGEKLFF.

The V and J genes are TRBV10-2 and TRBJ2-3, with no clear D. V gave up 5 bases and J gave up 6 bases, with 6 bases separating them. The CDR3 is 11 residues long. Germline CDR1 and CDR2: WSHSY and SAAADI. The CDR3, as DNA: TGCGCCAGCAGTTATATGGATACGCAGTATTTT. Its translation is CASSYMDTQYF.

This sequence joins TRBV11-2 and TRBJ1-1; D is unresolved. V was cut by 6 bases and J by 1 base, with 9 bases left in between. The CDR3 is made up of 13 amino acids. The germline gives CDR1 SGHAT, CDR2 FQNNGV. The CDR3 loop reads CASRPSWNTEAFF. As DNA, the CDR3 is TGTGCCAGCAGGCCCTCGTGGAACACTGAAGCTTTCTTT.

The chain uses TRBV13 and TRBJ1-2; D possibly corresponds to TRBD1 (5 bases). Germline V gene data show CDR1 as PRHDT and CDR2 as FYEKMQ (reference sequence). CDR3 length equals 15 residues. With 5 bases removed from V and 1 base from J, the gap between germline ends came to 14 bases. CDR3 protein: CASSPTGWDNYGYTF. Written as DNA, the CDR3 is TGTGCCAGCAGCCCCACAGGATGGGATAACTATGGCTACACCTTC.

The chain uses TRBV7-9 and TRBJ1-2, with 9 bases lining up with TRBD1. This CDR3 region has 13 residues. The germline gives CDR1 SEHNR, CDR2 FQNEAQ (reference sequence). J was trimmed by 7 bases and V by 1 base; bases with no gene match: 1. The CDR3 DNA follows: TGTGCCAGCAGCTTAGAGGGACAGGGTGGCTACACCTTC. Amino acids: CASSLEGQGGYTF.

The V call is TRBV21-1, the J call TRBJ1-5. TRBV21-1 is marked as a pseudogene. The CDR3 has 12 amino acids. DNA of the CDR3: TGTGCCAGCAGCAAAGTATCTCAGCCCCAGCATTTT. This encodes CASSKVSQPQHF.

This clone has only one observation. The V gene is TRBV27, the J gene TRBJ2-7; D is possibly TRBD1 or TRBD2 (6 bases each). This CDR3 is built from 15 residues. V lost 2 bases and J lost 4, with 15 bases in between. From germline, CDR1 is MNHEY and CDR2 SMNVEV (reference sequence). Here the CDR3 reads CASSLIRGRLYEQYF. CDR3 coding DNA: TGTGCCAGCAGTTTAATTAGGGGGAGGCTTTACGAGCAGTACTTC.

V gene TRBV7-9 combines with J gene TRBJ2-1; 11 nucleotides align to TRBD2. Germline CDR1 SEHNR, CDR2 FQNEAQ (reference sequence). The CDR3 is made up of 14 amino acids. The V segment lost 3 bases and the J segment 7 bases; nucleotides outside the gene matches: 2. The CDR3 loop reads CASSFSGGGNEQFF. Written as DNA, the CDR3 is TGTGCCAGCAGCTTTAGCGGGGGGGGAAATGAGCAGTTCTTC.

The rearrangement joins TRBV5-8 to TRBJ1-1; the D is unclear. Between the trimmed V and J ends, which lost 0 bases and 5 bases, there was a span of 8 bases. Germline values: CDR1 SGHTS, CDR2 YDEGEE. This CDR3 contains 13 residues. The CDR3 bases are TGTGCCAGCAGCTTGGCCCGTTGGACTGAAGCTTTCTTT. Translation gives CASSLARWTEAFF.